This T cell receptor (beta chain) derives from a study of blood T cell repertoires in COVID-19. Study at large: Acute and convalescent COVID-19 samples came from the United States, Italy and Spain.

Repertoires were generated with immunoSEQ multiplex PCR, while TCRdb's copy carries only in-frame clones and drops some. The sample carries over 50,000 clones, 65% to 85% recorded once. Participants came from some 23 US areas, aged roughly 18 to 89 years. The CDR3 consists of 16 residues. Germline CDR1 is KGHSH and CDR2 is LQKENI. Trimming at V came to 4 bases and at J to 0 bases, leaving 5 bases not matched to a gene. The sequence was collected from a woman in her thirties or forties with acute COVID-19. Sequencing was performed on PBMCs or T cells enriched from blood (not recorded which). The chain employs TRBV18 and TRBJ1-2, with 10 bases identical to TRBD1. The CDR3 sequence is CASSLGQGGANYGYTF. CDR3 nucleotide sequence: TGTGCCAGCTCACTTGGACAGGGGGGAGCTAACTATGGCTACACCTTC.